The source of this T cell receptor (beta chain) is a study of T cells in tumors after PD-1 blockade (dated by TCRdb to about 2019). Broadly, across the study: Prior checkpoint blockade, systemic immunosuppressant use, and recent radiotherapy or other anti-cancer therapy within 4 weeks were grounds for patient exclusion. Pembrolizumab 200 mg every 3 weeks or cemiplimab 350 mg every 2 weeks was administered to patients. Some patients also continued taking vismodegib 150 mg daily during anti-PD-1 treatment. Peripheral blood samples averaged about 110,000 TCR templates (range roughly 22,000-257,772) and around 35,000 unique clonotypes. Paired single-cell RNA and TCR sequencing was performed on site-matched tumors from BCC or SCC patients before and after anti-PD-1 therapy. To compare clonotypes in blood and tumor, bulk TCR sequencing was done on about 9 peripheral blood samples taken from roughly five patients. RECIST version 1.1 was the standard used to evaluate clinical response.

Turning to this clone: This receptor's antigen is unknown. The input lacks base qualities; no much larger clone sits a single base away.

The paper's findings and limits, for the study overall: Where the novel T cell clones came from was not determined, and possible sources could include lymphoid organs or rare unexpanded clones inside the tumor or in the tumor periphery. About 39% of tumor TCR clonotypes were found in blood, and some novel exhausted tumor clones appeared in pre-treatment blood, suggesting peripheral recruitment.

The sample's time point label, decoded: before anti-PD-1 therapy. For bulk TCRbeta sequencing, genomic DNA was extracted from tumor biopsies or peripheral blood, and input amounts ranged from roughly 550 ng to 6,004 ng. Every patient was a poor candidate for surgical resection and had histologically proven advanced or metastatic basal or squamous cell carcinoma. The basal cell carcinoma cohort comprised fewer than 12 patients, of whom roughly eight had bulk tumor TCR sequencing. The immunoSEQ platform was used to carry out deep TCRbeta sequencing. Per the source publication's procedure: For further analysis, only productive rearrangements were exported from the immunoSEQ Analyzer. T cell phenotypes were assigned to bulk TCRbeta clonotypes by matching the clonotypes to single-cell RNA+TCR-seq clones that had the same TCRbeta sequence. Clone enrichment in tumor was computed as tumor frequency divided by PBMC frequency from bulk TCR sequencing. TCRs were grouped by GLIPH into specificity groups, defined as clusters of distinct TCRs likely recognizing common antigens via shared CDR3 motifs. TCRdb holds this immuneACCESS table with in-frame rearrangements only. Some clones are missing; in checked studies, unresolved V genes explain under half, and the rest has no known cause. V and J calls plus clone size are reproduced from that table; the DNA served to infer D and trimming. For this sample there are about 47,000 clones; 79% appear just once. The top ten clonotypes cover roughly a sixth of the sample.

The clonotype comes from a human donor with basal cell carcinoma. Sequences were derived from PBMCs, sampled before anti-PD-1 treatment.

The DNA sequence is given as TGCGCCAGCAGCTTGGCCGAACCCCTTGAAGCTTTCTTT. It codes for CASSLAEPLEAFF. The V and J segments used are TRBV5-1 and TRBJ1-1, with the D gene not confidently named. The junction carries 10 bases between V and J, which are trimmed by 0 bases and 7 bases respectively. The germline V gene encodes CDR1 SGHRS and CDR2 YFSETQ. Reading from cysteine to phenylalanine, the CDR3 counts 13 amino acids. Only the CDR3 DNA is retained, 39 bases long and in frame from the first base.